This T cell receptor (beta chain) stems from a study of blood T cell repertoires in COVID-19. TCRdb's table, derived via immunoSEQ multiplex PCR, lists solely in-frame clones and lacks some. The data show 150,000 to 200,000 clones, about 80% seen once. Trimming removed 3 bases at V and 3 bases at J, with 12 bases between. Germline V gene sequence: CDR1 DFQATT, CDR2 SNEGSKA (reference sequence). This CDR3 contains 13 residues. The clonotype originates from an older woman with acute or convalescent COVID-19. The sequencing input was peripheral blood. The genes are TRBV20-1 and TRBJ2-7; maybe TRBD2 (6 bases). CDR3 DNA: TGCAGTGCTAGTGACCTAGCGAGCTACGAGCAGTACTTC. Encoded protein: CSASDLASYEQYF.